This TCR beta chain was sequenced in a study of T cell responses to AZD1222 COVID-19 vaccine. This table comes from immunoSEQ multiplex PCR, and its TCRdb copy is limited to in-frame clones, with some not included. The repertoire holds approximately 270,000 clones, roughly 93% seen once, with roughly 0.51% in the top ten. The CDR3 runs 14 residues. Trimming cost V 7 bases and J 4 bases, with 16 bases left between them. Per germline, CDR1 GTSNPN and CDR2 SVGIG (reference sequence). This sequence was found in an adult who received the AZD1222 COVID-19 vaccine. This chain connects TRBV30 to TRBJ2-2; D perhaps matches TRBD2 (5 bases). The source was peripheral blood, collected 28 days after the second AZD1222 dose. The chain's CDR3 is CASRGSGSTGELFF. The CDR3 nucleotides read TGTGCCTCACGCGGGTCGGGGAGCACCGGGGAGCTGTTTTTT.